This TCR beta chain was identified in a study of Graves' ophthalmopathy and Graves' hyperthyroidism. Study information: Hyperthyroidism is called stable when no ophthalmopathy develops within 18 months of follow-up.

This clonotype was seen at least ten times. The antigen remains undetermined. Excluded were patients with other autoimmune diseases, uncontrolled infections, pregnancy or lactation. RNA served as the template for amplifying TCR beta CDR3 regions. First-round RT-PCR employed HTBI primers, with a second-round multiplex PCR after it. MiXCR, applied by TCRdb to the multiplex PCR reads, yields one record per CDR3 protein. Found here are a few hundred thousand distinct CDR3 sequences, 35% to 40% of them singletons; the top ten hold about 4.2%. Study results and limitations: Blood also harbored most expanded thyroid clonotypes above 0.001 frequency.

The germline V and J ends were trimmed by 2 bases and 3 bases, with 4 bases remaining between them. CDR3 size: 12 residues. The rearrangement links TRBV12-3 or TRBV12-4 to TRBJ2-5, with unresolved D. This TCR was sampled from an adult man with Graves' hyperthyroidism. The sample consisted of peripheral blood or thyroid tissue (not recorded which). The CDR3 loop is CASSLREETQYF. In nucleotides, the CDR3 is TGTGCCAGCAGTTTAAGAGAAGAGACCCAGTACTTC.